The rows below give T cell receptor beta chains drawn from one sample of a study of blood T cell repertoires in COVID-19. The method was immunoSEQ multiplex PCR; TCRdb's version includes in-frame clones alone and lacks a portion of them. The sample has about 440,000 clones, roughly 88% seen once. Sequencing input: peripheral blood. Source of these receptors: a woman between 50 and 59 years old with COVID-19, enrolled during active disease. The CDR3 runs from the conserved cysteine through the conserved F or W. A D gene is named only where the DNA matches it firmly. Only some rows state a clone size, as once, few, many or a class for expanded clones.

d_gene	abundance	v_gene	j_gene	CDR3aa	CDR3nt
TRBD1	.	TRBV20-1	TRBJ1-1	CSASAQGAINTEAFF	TGCAGTGCTAGTGCCCAGGGGGCCATAAACACTGAAGCTTTCTTT
.	.	TRBV7-9	TRBJ2-3	CASSLRSRQESSTDTQYF	TGTGCCAGCAGCTTAAGGTCCCGACAGGAGTCTAGCACAGATACGCAGTATTTT
TRBD2	.	TRBV9	TRBJ2-5	CASSVDGGGVQETQYF	TGTGCCAGCAGCGTAGACGGCGGGGGGGTTCAAGAGACCCAGTACTTC
TRBD1	.	TRBV7-2	TRBJ2-5	CASSLVGTGFQETQYF	TGTGCCAGCAGCTTAGTGGGGACAGGGTTTCAGGAGACCCAGTACTTC
.	.	TRBV19	TRBJ1-2	CASSFLGQSRGYTF	TGTGCCAGTAGTTTCTTAGGACAGAGTCGGGGCTACACCTTC
TRBD1	.	TRBV5-1	TRBJ1-1	CASSLGRTGNTEAFF	TGCGCCAGCAGCTTGGGGCGGACAGGGAACACTGAAGCTTTCTTT
.	few	TRBV4-2	TRBJ1-5	CASSQEIGGSNQPQHF	TGTGCCAGCAGCCAAGAGATCGGAGGTAGCAATCAGCCCCAGCATTTT
.	.	TRBV9	TRBJ2-7	CASGPRSSYEQYF	TGTGCCAGCGGGCCCAGGTCGTCTTACGAGCAGTACTTC
TRBD1	.	TRBV29-1	TRBJ1-6	CSVRQGHSPLHF	TGCAGCGTCCGACAGGGACATTCACCCCTCCACTTT
.	.	TRBV5-4	TRBJ1-3	CASSLGAGLNGNTIYF	TGTGCCAGCAGCTTGGGGGCAGGGCTTAATGGAAACACCATATATTTT
.	.	TRBV6-5	TRBJ2-7	CASSTGWGDYEQYF	TGTGCCAGCAGCACCGGATGGGGGGACTACGAGCAGTACTTC
.	.	TRBV20-1	TRBJ2-5	CSAREEETQYF	TGCAGTGCTAGAGAAGAGGAGACCCAGTACTTC
TRBD1	once	TRBV11-2	TRBJ2-7	CASRVQGGGREQYF	TGTGCCAGCAGAGTACAGGGGGGCGGACGAGAGCAGTACTTC
.	.	TRBV28	TRBJ1-1	CASTPPRVNTEAFF	TGTGCCAGCACCCCCCCCCGGGTGAACACTGAAGCTTTCTTT
.	once	TRBV5-1	TRBJ2-5	CASSSARGGETQYF	TGCGCCAGCAGCTCGGCCAGGGGTGGCGAGACCCAGTACTTC
TRBD1	.	TRBV2	TRBJ2-5	CASRARTGTANSRKQETQYF	TGTGCCAGCAGGGCTAGAACCGGGACAGCCAACTCTCGAAAACAAGAGACCCAGTACTTC
TRBD1	.	TRBV7-3	TRBJ1-2	CASSLDGTGRGYTF	TGTGCCAGCAGCTTAGATGGGACAGGGCGCGGCTACACCTTC
.	.	TRBV12-5	TRBJ1-5	CASGLGASNQPQHF	TGTGCTAGTGGTTTAGGAGCTAGCAATCAGCCCCAGCATTTT
.	.	TRBV21-1	TRBJ2-7	CASSPRRSGDEQYF	TGTGCCAGCAGTCCAAGGAGGTCCGGGGACGAGCAGTACTTC
.	.	TRBV6-5	TRBJ1-6	CASGPNSPLHF	TGTGCCAGCGGCCCGAATTCACCCCTCCACTTT
.	.	TRBV30	TRBJ2-1	CAWRPPGWANEQFF	TGTGCCTGGAGGCCCCCAGGGTGGGCCAATGAGCAGTTCTTC
TRBD2	.	TRBV9	TRBJ2-1	CASSVGSSGGAVQFF	TGTGCCAGCAGCGTAGGCAGTAGCGGGGGGGCGGTGCAGTTCTTC
.	.	TRBV7-3	TRBJ2-3	CASSLGSSEDTQYF	TGTGCCAGCAGCTTAGGAAGTAGCGAGGATACGCAGTATTTT
TRBD1	.	TRBV3-1/TRBV3-2	TRBJ1-6	CASSQGTGQGVAPLHF	TGTGCCAGCAGCCAAGGTACTGGACAGGGAGTGGCACCCCTCCACTTT
TRBD1	.	TRBV30	TRBJ1-1	CACDRVKNTEAFF	TGTGCCTGTGACAGGGTTAAGAACACTGAAGCTTTCTTT
.	.	TRBV19	TRBJ1-2	CASSISDRRLVAF	TGTGCCAGTAGTATCTCGGACAGAAGGCTAGTGGCCTTC
TRBD1	.	TRBV11-1	TRBJ2-7	CASSPGTGGEQYF	TGTGCCAGCAGCCCAGGGACAGGAGGCGAGCAGTACTTC
.	.	TRBV27	TRBJ1-5	CASRLGQYSNQPQHF	TGTGCCAGCAGATTGGGACAATATAGCAATCAGCCCCAGCATTTT
.	.	TRBV7-9	TRBJ2-4	CASSPDPADIQYF	TGTGCCAGCAGCCCTGACCCAGCGGACATTCAGTACTTC
.	.	TRBV27	TRBJ1-4	CASSLGGANEKLFF	TGTGCCAGCAGTTTAGGGGGGGCCAATGAAAAACTGTTTTTT
TRBD2	.	TRBV27	TRBJ2-1	CASSSLGGGAYNEQFF	TGTGCCAGCAGTTCCCTGGGCGGGGGGGCGTACAATGAGCAGTTCTTC
.	.	TRBV2	TRBJ1-1	CASSADTNTEAFF	TGTGCCAGCAGCGCCGACACGAACACTGAAGCTTTCTTT
TRBD2	.	TRBV20-1	TRBJ2-7	CSAIDGLASDEQYF	TGCAGTGCTATTGACGGACTAGCGTCAGACGAGCAGTACTTC
TRBD2	once	TRBV29-1	TRBJ2-3	CSVARGNTDTQYF	TGCAGCGTTGCGCGGGGGAACACAGATACGCAGTATTTT
.	.	TRBV3-1/TRBV3-2	TRBJ1-4	CASSRDRSVVRKLFF	TGTGCCAGCAGTCGAGACAGGTCGGTCGTGAGAAAACTGTTTTTT
TRBD2	.	TRBV27	TRBJ2-2	CASGNSGRNTGELFF	TGTGCCAGCGGAAACAGCGGGAGAAACACCGGGGAGCTGTTTTTT
TRBD2	once	TRBV27	TRBJ2-1	CASSTLGLARNEQFF	TGTGCCAGCAGTACCCTAGGACTAGCGCGAAATGAGCAGTTCTTC
.	.	TRBV9	TRBJ1-2	CASSGEQYPNYGYTF	TGTGCCAGCAGCGGAGAACAGTACCCTAACTATGGCTACACCTTC
TRBD2	.	TRBV6-4	TRBJ2-1	CASSDSALAGGPSDEQFF	TGTGCCAGCAGTGACTCTGCACTAGCGGGGGGCCCTTCGGATGAGCAGTTCTTC
.	.	TRBV19	TRBJ1-1	CASSIREGGTEAFF	TGTGCCAGTAGTATCCGGGAAGGGGGCACTGAAGCTTTCTTT
.	.	TRBV6-1	TRBJ1-2	CASSESPANYGYTF	TGTGCCAGCAGTGAATCCCCAGCTAACTATGGCTACACCTTC
.	.	TRBV28	TRBJ2-7	CASSLPGALYEQYF	TGTGCCAGCAGCCTACCAGGGGCTCTCTACGAGCAGTACTTC
TRBD1	.	TRBV19	TRBJ1-2	CASSIGQGDGYTF	TGTGCCAGTAGTATTGGACAGGGGGATGGCTACACCTTC
.	.	TRBV28	TRBJ2-1	CASSLGGGTASYNEQFF	TGTGCCAGCAGTTTGGGCGGGGGGACAGCTTCCTACAATGAGCAGTTCTTC
.	few	TRBV19	TRBJ2-2	CASSIRGTGTNTGELFF	TGTGCCAGTAGTATCAGGGGGACTGGAACGAACACCGGGGAGCTGTTTTTT
TRBD1	once	TRBV30	TRBJ1-6	CAWRQGAYNSPLHF	TGTGCCTGGAGACAGGGGGCCTATAATTCACCCCTCCACTTT
TRBD1	once	TRBV6-5	TRBJ2-7	CARSGQGAYEQYF	TGTGCCAGATCAGGACAGGGGGCATACGAGCAGTACTTC
TRBD1	.	TRBV18	TRBJ1-1	CASSPGTGGGWNTEAFF	TGTGCCAGCTCTCCAGGGACAGGAGGAGGCTGGAACACTGAAGCTTTCTTT
.	.	TRBV7-8	TRBJ1-2	CASSLVWQGPSGYTF	TGTGCCAGCAGCTTAGTGTGGCAGGGTCCGAGTGGCTACACCTTC
.	.	TRBV5-5	TRBJ2-5	CASTSVGGETQYF	TGTGCCAGCACCAGTGTAGGAGGTGAGACCCAGTACTTC